One sample yielded the 13 T cell receptor beta chains listed below, sequenced in a study of blood T cell repertoires in COVID-19. Measured with immunoSEQ multiplex PCR; TCRdb has only the in-frame clones, and not every one. Seen here are tens of thousands of clones, around 82% observed once, and the top ten hold 9.6%. The sample consisted of peripheral blood. These receptors originate from a man aged 80 or over with COVID-19, enrolled during active disease.

This chain links TRBV7-2 with TRBJ1-2; TRBD1 agrees at 9 bases. CDR1 SGHTA and CDR2 FQGNSA come from the germline V gene. V shed 3 bases, J shed 5 bases, and the junction held 7 bases outside the gene matches. The length of the CDR3 is 15 residues. CDR3 sequence (DNA): TGTGCCAGCAGCTTTACACAGGGGGCTTGGTATGGCTACACCTTC. It translates to CASSFTQGAWYGYTF.

The chain employs TRBV19 and TRBJ1-1, with TRBD1 as a possible D gene (6 bases). The CDR3 runs 14 residues. The germline CDR1 and CDR2 sequences are LNHDA and SQIVND (reference sequence). V was clipped by 3 bases and J by 1 base, with 9 bases between them. The CDR3 loop reads CASSMGQWNTEAFF. The CDR3 DNA is TGTGCCAGTAGTATGGGACAATGGAACACTGAAGCTTTCTTT.

This clone was seen a few times. The chain employs TRBV6-4 and TRBJ1-5; a weak D match, TRBD1 (5 bases). Trimming took off 8 bases at V and 0 bases at J, with 14 bases between the two ends. Germline CDR1 and CDR2: MRHNA and SNTAGT. The CDR3 sequence is 15 residues long. CDR3 amino acids: CASSAGPNSNQPQHF. The CDR3 bases are TGTGCCAGCTCGGCAGGGCCTAATAGCAATCAGCCCCAGCATTTT.

The chain employs TRBV5-1 and TRBJ1-4, with 8 bases lining up with TRBD1. From germline, CDR1 is SGHRS and CDR2 YFSETQ. The V segment lost 0 bases and the J segment 1 base; nucleotides outside the gene matches: 5. There are 17 residues in the CDR3. The CDR3 is CASSLGQGTLTNEKLFF. Here the CDR3 DNA reads TGCGCCAGCAGCTTGGGACAGGGGACGTTAACTAATGAAAAACTGTTTTTT. The full variable domain, with the rest looked up from reference TRBV5-1 and TRBJ1-4, is KAGVTQTPRYLIKTRGQQVTLSCSPISGHRSVSWYQQTPGQGLQFLFEYFSETQRNKGNFPGRFSGRQFSNSRSEMNVSTLELGDSALYLCASSLGQGTLTNEKLFFGSGTQLSVL.

The chain combines TRBV12-3 or TRBV12-4 with TRBJ1-2, with a weak D call TRBD1 (6 bases). The CDR3 has 13 residues. Trimming pared 6 bases from V and 2 bases from J, leaving 10 bases between. The chain's CDR3 is CASSPTGNYGYTF. The CDR3 DNA reads TGTGCCAGCAGCCCCACAGGGAACTATGGCTACACCTTC.

The genes are TRBV15 and TRBJ1-2; 9 bases are shared with TRBD1. V lost 0 bases, J lost 4 bases, and 9 bases stayed unmatched. The germline V gene encodes CDR1 LNHNV and CDR2 YYDKDF (reference sequence). The CDR3 is 17 amino acids. DNA for the CDR3: TGTGCCACCAGCAGAGAGAAAGCGGGACAGGGTTTCTATGGCTACACCTTC. The encoded protein is CATSREKAGQGFYGYTF.

The CDR3 sequence is CASSYKEGQTNSGANVLTF. The DNA of the CDR3 is TGCGCCAGCAGTTACAAGGAGGGACAGACTAACTCTGGGGCCAACGTCCTGACTTTC. V and J are TRBV23-1 and TRBJ2-6; tentatively, D is TRBD1 (7 bases). TRBV23-1 is an open reading frame, and its role is uncertain. The CDR3 loop spans 19 amino acids. Trimming took off 5 bases at V and 0 bases at J, with 20 bases between the two ends.

The count of this clone is one. This rearrangement joins TRBV6-4 to TRBJ1-1; D uncertain. Germline V gives CDR1 MRHNA, CDR2 SNTAGT. V shed 5 bases and J shed 7 bases, with 14 bases lying between them. The CDR3 is made up of 13 amino acids. CDR3 nucleotide sequence: TGTGCCAGCAGTCTTAGGGAGGGAGTTGAAGCTTTCTTT. It translates to CASSLREGVEAFF.

This clone was picked up a small number of times. This rearrangement joins TRBV5-4 to TRBJ2-2, with D possibly matching TRBD2 (6 bases). Per germline, CDR1 SGHNT and CDR2 YYREEE (reference sequence). The CDR3 spans 15 residues. With 4 bases removed from V and 4 bases from J, the gap between germline ends came to 14 bases. This CDR3 reads CASSSEVGGTGELFF. As DNA, the CDR3 is TGTGCCAGCAGCAGTGAGGTGGGGGGCACCGGGGAGCTGTTTTTT.

The chain recombines TRBV28 with TRBJ1-1; the match to TRBD1 covers 8 bases. Germline CDR1 MDHEN, CDR2 SYDVKM. CDR3 length equals 16 residues. V lost 6 bases and J lost 0; bases outside the gene matches: 9. CDR3 amino acids: CASSPPPGQVNTEAFF. CDR3 DNA sequence: TGTGCCAGCAGCCCGCCTCCGGGACAGGTGAACACTGAAGCTTTCTTT.

The chain recombines TRBV6-1 with TRBJ2-7; perhaps TRBD1 as D (6 bases). V shed 2 bases and J shed 5 bases, with 7 bases lying between them. The CDR3 is 12 amino acids. Germline V gene sequence: CDR1 MNHNS, CDR2 SASEGT. CDR3 bases: TGTGCCAGCAGTGAACAGGGGAACGAGCAGTACTTC. This sequence encodes CASSEQGNEQYF.

This clone was seen a handful of times. V and J are TRBV19 and TRBJ1-3; D may be TRBD1 (5 bases). The CDR3 sequence is 16 residues long. Germline V lookup: CDR1 LNHDA, CDR2 SQIVND (reference sequence). The V end lost 5 bases, the J end lost 0 bases, and 14 bases lay between the germline ends. The CDR3 protein is CASSPADSRSGNTIYF. The CDR3 DNA follows: TGTGCCAGTAGTCCCGCCGACAGCCGCTCTGGAAACACCATATATTTT.

The chain couples TRBV5-8 to TRBJ2-7, with 10 bases fitting TRBD2. CDR1 SGHTS and CDR2 YDEGEE come from the germline V gene. J gave up 4 bases and V 4 bases, and 8 bases lay outside the gene matches. This CDR3 has 15 amino acids. CDR3 region: CASSRGTSGIYEQYV. CDR3 nucleotides: TGTGCCAGCAGCCGTGGCACTAGCGGGATTTACGAGCAGTACGTC.